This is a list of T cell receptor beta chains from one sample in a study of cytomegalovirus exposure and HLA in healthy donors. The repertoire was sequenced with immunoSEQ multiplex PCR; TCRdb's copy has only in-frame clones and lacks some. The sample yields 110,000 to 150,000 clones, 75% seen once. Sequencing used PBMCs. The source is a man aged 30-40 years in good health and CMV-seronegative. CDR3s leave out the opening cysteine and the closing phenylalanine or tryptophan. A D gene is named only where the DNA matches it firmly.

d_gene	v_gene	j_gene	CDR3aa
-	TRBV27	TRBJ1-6	ASSLETANSPLH
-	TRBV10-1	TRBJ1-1	ASSESWHTEAF
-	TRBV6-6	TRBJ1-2	ATTWAGEGYT
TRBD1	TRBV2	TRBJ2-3	ASSPEPGQGTDTQY
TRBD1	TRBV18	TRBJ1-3	ASSPDYDRGRTTIY
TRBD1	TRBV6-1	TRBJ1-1	ASSEGIGTGGVNTEAF
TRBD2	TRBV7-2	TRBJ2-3	ASSLVGGNELGQY
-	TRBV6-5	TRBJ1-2	ASSSRGRDNYGYT
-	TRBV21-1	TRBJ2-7	ASSRTSGRDHEQY
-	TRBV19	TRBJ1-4	ASSTGDANEKLF
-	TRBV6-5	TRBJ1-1	ASSLSPGNTEAF
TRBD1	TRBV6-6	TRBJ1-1	ASSYLGTGNTEAF
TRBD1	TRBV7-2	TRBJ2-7	ASTPTVGQGYEQY
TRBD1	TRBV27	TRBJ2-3	ASSSDRVYTDTQY
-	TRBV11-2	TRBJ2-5	ASSLLGTFKETQY
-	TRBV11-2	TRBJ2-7	ASSFLGSSYEQY
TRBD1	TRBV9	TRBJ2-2	ASTRGPGDRGTGELF
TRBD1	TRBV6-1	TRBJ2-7	ASKRTGSYEQY
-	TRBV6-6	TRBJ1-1	ASSYSEVNTEAF
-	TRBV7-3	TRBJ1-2	ASSFPGGVIMSNYGYT
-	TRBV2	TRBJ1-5	ASSESGTYNQPQH
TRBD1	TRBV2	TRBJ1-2	ATKSEGALNYGYT
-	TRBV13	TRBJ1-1	ASSPRVGDYRMNTEAF
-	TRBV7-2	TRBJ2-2	ASSFRINRDTGELF
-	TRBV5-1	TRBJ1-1	ASSNGDRRAEAF
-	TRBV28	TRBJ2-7	ASSALGGGFQYEQY
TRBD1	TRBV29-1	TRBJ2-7	SVDRGLNEQY
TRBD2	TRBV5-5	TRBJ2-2	ASSGGGINTGELF
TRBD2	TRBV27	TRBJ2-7	ASSFSGSLYEQY
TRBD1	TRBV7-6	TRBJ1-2	ASSLGQGGDGYT
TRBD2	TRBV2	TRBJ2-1	ASSERLAGNEQF
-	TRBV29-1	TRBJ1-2	SVEDSEKGFYGYT
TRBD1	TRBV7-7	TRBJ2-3	ASSPPGQGAPDTQY
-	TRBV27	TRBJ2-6	ASSLLLGANVLT
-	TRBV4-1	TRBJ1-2	ASKDDESGKGGYT
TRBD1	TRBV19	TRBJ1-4	ASSTGQGLREKLF
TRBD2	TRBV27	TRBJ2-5	ASSLWGISGSPETQY
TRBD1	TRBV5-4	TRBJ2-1	ASSSKDRDNEQF
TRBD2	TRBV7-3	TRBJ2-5	ASSPSGGGGETQY
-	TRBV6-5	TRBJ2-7	ASSWTVSSYEQY
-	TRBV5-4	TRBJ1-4	ASSLGGTNEKLF
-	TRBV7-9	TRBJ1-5	ASSGGQEGLVGSNQPQH
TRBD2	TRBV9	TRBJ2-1	ASSVGPGRDEQF
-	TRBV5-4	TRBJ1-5	ASSPGGGNQPQH
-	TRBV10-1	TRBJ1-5	ASSETGRQRNQPQH
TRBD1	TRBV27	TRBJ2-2	ASRTGVGELF
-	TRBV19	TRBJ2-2	ASRKQANTGELF
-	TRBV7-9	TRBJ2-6	ASRLAGTVSGANGLT
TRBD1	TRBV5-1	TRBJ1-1	ASGTGVEAF
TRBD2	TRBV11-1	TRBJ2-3	ASTLTSGGRDTQY
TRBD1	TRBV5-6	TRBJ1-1	ASSWIRGQAPSGGEAF
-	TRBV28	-	ASSFFPAEVPYEQY
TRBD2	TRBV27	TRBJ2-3	ASSSAGGNTQY
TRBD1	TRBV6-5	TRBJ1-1	ASRSGGMNTEAF
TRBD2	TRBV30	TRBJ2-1	AWDGLADEQF
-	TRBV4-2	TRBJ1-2	ASSQTGGRDGYT
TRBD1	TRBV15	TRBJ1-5	ATSRERDSLNQPQH
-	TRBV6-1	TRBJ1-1	ASSEGLGRPDLNTEAF